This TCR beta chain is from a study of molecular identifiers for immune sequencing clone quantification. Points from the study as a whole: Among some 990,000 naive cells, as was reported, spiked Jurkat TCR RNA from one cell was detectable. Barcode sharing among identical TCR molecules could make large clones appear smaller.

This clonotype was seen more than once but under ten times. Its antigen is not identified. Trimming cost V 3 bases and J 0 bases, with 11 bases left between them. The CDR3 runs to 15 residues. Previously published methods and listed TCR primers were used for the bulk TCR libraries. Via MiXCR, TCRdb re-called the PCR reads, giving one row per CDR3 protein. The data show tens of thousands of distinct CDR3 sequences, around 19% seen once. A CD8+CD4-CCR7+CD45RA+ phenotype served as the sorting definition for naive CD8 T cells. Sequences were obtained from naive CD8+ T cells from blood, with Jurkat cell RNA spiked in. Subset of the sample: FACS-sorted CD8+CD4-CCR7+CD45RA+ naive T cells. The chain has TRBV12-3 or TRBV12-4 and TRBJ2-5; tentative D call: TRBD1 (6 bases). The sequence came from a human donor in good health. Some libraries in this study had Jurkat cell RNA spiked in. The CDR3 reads CASSLGAPNQETQYF. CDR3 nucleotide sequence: TGTGCCAGCAGTTTGGGGGCACCTAACCAAGAGACCCAGTACTTC.